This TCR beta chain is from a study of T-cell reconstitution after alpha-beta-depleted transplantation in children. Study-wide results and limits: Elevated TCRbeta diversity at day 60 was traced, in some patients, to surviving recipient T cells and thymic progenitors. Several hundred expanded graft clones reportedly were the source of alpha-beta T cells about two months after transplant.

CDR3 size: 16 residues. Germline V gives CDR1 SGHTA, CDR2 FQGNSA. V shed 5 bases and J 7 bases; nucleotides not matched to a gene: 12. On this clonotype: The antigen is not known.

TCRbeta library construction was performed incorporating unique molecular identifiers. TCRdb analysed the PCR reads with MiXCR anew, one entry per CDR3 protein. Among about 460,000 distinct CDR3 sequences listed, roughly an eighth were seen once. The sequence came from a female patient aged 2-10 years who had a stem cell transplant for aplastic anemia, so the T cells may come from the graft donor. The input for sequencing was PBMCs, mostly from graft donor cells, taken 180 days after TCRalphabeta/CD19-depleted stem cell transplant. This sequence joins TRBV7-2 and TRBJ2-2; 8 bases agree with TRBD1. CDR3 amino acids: CASSHRTGCYFGELFF. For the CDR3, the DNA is TGTGCCAGCAGCCACAGGACAGGGTGTTATTTCGGGGAGCTGTTTTTT.